A selection of T cell receptor beta chains follows, all from one sample in a study of blood T cell repertoires in COVID-19. Libraries were prepared by immunoSEQ multiplex PCR; TCRdb keeps only in-frame clonotypes and omits some of them. The table records around 25,000 clones, approximately 87% of them present only once. Sequencing input: peripheral blood. Receptors were obtained from a human donor with active COVID-19. The donor label of this sample is uncertain. The CDR3 runs from the conserved cysteine through the conserved F or W. D genes are given only for firm matches. Rows may omit the clone size; those that give it use once, few, many or a size class.

d_call,clone_size,cdr3_length,v_call,j_call,cdr3_nt,cdr3_aa
TRBD1,.,16,TRBV5-4,TRBJ1-4,TGTGCCAGCAGCCCCCGGGACAGGGGATCACGTCGAAAACTGTTTTTT,CASSPRDRGSRRKLFF
TRBD2,once,15,TRBV3-1/TRBV3-2,TRBJ2-5,TGTGCCAGCAGCCGGACTAGCGGGGGACAAGAGACCCAGTACTTC,CASSRTSGGQETQYF
TRBD1,.,16,TRBV10-1,TRBJ1-2,TGCGCCAGCAGTGAGTCGGGGGACAGGCCTAACTATGGCTACACCTTC,CASSESGDRPNYGYTF
.,.,15,TRBV4-3,TRBJ2-7,TGCGCCAGCAGCCAAACGGACGGGGACTCCTACGAGCAGTACTTC,CASSQTDGDSYEQYF
.,.,15,TRBV5-1,TRBJ2-7,TGCGCCAGCAGCTTGGTTCTCGGGGGCTCCTACGAGCAGTACTTC,CASSLVLGGSYEQYF
TRBD1,.,17,TRBV4-3,TRBJ2-1,TGCGCCAGCAGCCCGAAGGGCGGGGGGACAGGGGACAATGAGCAGTTCTTC,CASSPKGGGTGDNEQFF
.,.,14,TRBV28,TRBJ1-5,TGTGCCAGCAGACAGTCGTATAGCAATCAGCCCCAGCATTTT,CASRQSYSNQPQHF
TRBD2,.,15,TRBV27,TRBJ2-1,TGTGCCAGCAGTTTAGGGCTAGCGGAGAGAGGTGAGCAGTTCTTC,CASSLGLAERGEQFF
TRBD2,.,17,TRBV3-1/TRBV3-2,TRBJ2-2,TGTGCCAGCAGCCAGGCCCCCGGGACTACCCACACCGGGGAGCTGTTTTTT,CASSQAPGTTHTGELFF
TRBD2,once,15,TRBV11-3,TRBJ2-3,TGTGCCAGCAGCAGACTAGCGGGGAACACAGATACGCAGTATTTT,CASSRLAGNTDTQYF
TRBD2,.,16,TRBV5-4,TRBJ2-3,TGTGCCAGCGAGAGGGATGCGGGGGGTAGCACAGATACGCAGTATTTT,CASERDAGGSTDTQYF
TRBD1,.,14,TRBV5-1,TRBJ1-1,TGCGCCAGCGGGGGGATACAGGGGTGGACTGAAGCTTTCTTT,CASGGIQGWTEAFF
.,.,14,TRBV19,TRBJ1-1,TGTGCCAGTAGGTCACGGGGGAGCAACACTGAAGCTTTCTTT,CASRSRGSNTEAFF
TRBD1,.,15,TRBV4-1,TRBJ1-3,TGCGCCAGCAGCCCCGGACAGGGGGTGGGAAACACCATATATTTT,CASSPGQGVGNTIYF
TRBD1,few,12,TRBV27,TRBJ1-2,TGTGCCAGCAGTTCGACAGGGTGGGGCTACACCTTC,CASSSTGWGYTF
TRBD2,once,17,TRBV4-1,TRBJ2-3,TGCGCCAGCAGCCAAGTGGGGACTAGCGGGGGCCGAGATACGCAGTATTTT,CASSQVGTSGGRDTQYF
TRBD1,.,15,TRBV19,TRBJ1-6,TGTGCCAGTAGTACCCCGGGACAGGATAATTCACCCCTCCACTTT,CASSTPGQDNSPLHF
TRBD1,.,15,TRBV7-9,TRBJ2-1,TGTGCCAGCAGCTTAGAATGGGACAGGGGCAATGAGCAGTTCTTC,CASSLEWDRGNEQFF
.,.,15,TRBV6-6,TRBJ2-3,TGTGCCAGCAGCAAGGGGCTCCCTAGCACAGATACGCAGTATTTT,CASSKGLPSTDTQYF
.,.,12,TRBV30,TRBJ2-7,TGTGCCTGGAGTACGACTGCGTCCGAGCAGTACTTC,CAWSTTASEQYF
.,.,15,TRBV4-1,TRBJ1-2,TGCGCCAGCAGCCAAGACCGGGGGGGCGCCTATGGCTACACCTTC,CASSQDRGGAYGYTF
.,few,13,TRBV6-6,TRBJ2-7,TGTGCCAGCAGTTGGACAGAAAGGAACGAGCAGTACTTC,CASSWTERNEQYF
TRBD2,.,19,TRBV5-1,TRBJ2-3,TGCGCCAGCAGCTTGAGGAGGGGTCTAGCGGGGGGTTTTGCAGATACGCAGTATTTT,CASSLRRGLAGGFADTQYF
TRBD2,.,15,TRBV7-2,TRBJ2-7,TGTGCCAGCAGCTACACTAGCGGGGGCTCCTACGAGCAGTACTTC,CASSYTSGGSYEQYF
TRBD1,.,16,TRBV7-6,TRBJ2-7,TGTGCCAGCAGCTCATTCCCGACAGGGCGAGTGTACGAGCAGTACTTC,CASSSFPTGRVYEQYF
TRBD2,few,14,TRBV6-5,TRBJ2-3,TGTGCCAGCAGTCCCGGGACTAAAGCAGATACGCAGTATTTT,CASSPGTKADTQYF
.,.,13,TRBV27,TRBJ2-4,TGTGCCAGCAGGCAGAGGGCCAAAAACATTCAGTACTTC,CASRQRAKNIQYF
TRBD1,once,13,TRBV18,TRBJ2-7,TGTGCCAGCTCACCAGGGACAGATGACGAGCAGTACTTC,CASSPGTDDEQYF
.,.,16,TRBV6-2/TRBV6-3,TRBJ2-2,TGTGCCAGCAGTTACGTGACAGGCGCGAACACCGGGGAGCTGTTTTTT,CASSYVTGANTGELFF
.,.,13,TRBV5-4,TRBJ1-5,TGTGCCAGCAGCTTCGGGGGAGATCAGCCCCAGCATTTT,CASSFGGDQPQHF
TRBD1,.,15,TRBV20-1,TRBJ2-7,TGCAGTGCTAGTAATAGGAGGACAGGGGTCTACGAGCAGTACTTC,CSASNRRTGVYEQYF
.,.,14,TRBV5-4,TRBJ1-6,TGTGCCAGCAGCGCAGGGGTCGTAAGTACACCCCTCCACTTT,CASSAGVVSTPLHF
.,.,12,TRBV14,TRBJ1-2,TGTGCCAGCAGCCATGGTTCGGTTGGCTACACCTTC,CASSHGSVGYTF
TRBD2,.,17,TRBV7-9,TRBJ2-3,TGTGCCAGCAGCTTGTCCGGGAGGGCGAGGATGACAGATACGCAGTATTTT,CASSLSGRARMTDTQYF
TRBD1,.,14,TRBV19,TRBJ1-2,TGTGCCAGTAGTAAACAGGGGGCTCTTGGTGGCTACACCTTC,CASSKQGALGGYTF
.,once,15,TRBV15,TRBJ2-5,TGTGCCACCAGTGGGGCCTCCAGTTATAGTGAGACCCAGTACTTC,CATSGASSYSETQYF
.,.,15,TRBV5-1,TRBJ1-2,TGCGCCAGCAGCAAGTCCCGGGACATTTCCGGCGGCTACACCTTC,CASSKSRDISGGYTF
TRBD2,.,18,TRBV3-1/TRBV3-2,TRBJ2-1,TGTGCCAGCAGCCCCACGATTGGGGGTAGCGGGGGGGCGAATGAGCAGTTCTTC,CASSPTIGGSGGANEQFF
TRBD2,.,15,TRBV5-4,TRBJ2-3,TGTGCCAGCAGCCCTAGCGGGGCTAGCACAGATACGCAGTATTTT,CASSPSGASTDTQYF
TRBD2,.,19,TRBV13,TRBJ2-3,TGTGCCAGCAGCTTAGAAGCAGCGGGAGCACATGCTGCGTTTGATACGCAGTATTTT,CASSLEAAGAHAAFDTQYF
TRBD2,.,14,TRBV27,TRBJ2-3,TGTGCCAGCAGTTTAGGACTAGGGCCAGATACGCAGTATTTT,CASSLGLGPDTQYF
TRBD1,.,15,TRBV19,TRBJ2-7,TGTGCCAGTAGCCGGGACCGGACAGGGTCAGGGGGGCAGTACTTC,CASSRDRTGSGGQYF
.,.,15,TRBV6-2/TRBV6-3,TRBJ2-1,TGTGCCAGCAGTTACTCGAGAGTTAGCGCGATTGGTCTGTTCTTC,CASSYSRVSAIGLFF
TRBD1,.,13,TRBV19,TRBJ2-7,TGTGCCAGTAGTCGGGACAGGGGGCTTGGGCAGTACTTC,CASSRDRGLGQYF
TRBD2,.,15,TRBV7-9,TRBJ2-1,TGTGCCAGCAGCCTTAGCGGGGGGGTATACAATGAGCAGTTCTTC,CASSLSGGVYNEQFF
TRBD1,.,13,TRBV19,TRBJ1-5,TGTGCCAGTAGGACGGACAGGTTTGGGCCCCAGCATTTT,CASRTDRFGPQHF
TRBD1,.,15,TRBV5-6,TRBJ2-2,TGTGCCAGCAGGACAGGGGGCGGTATCACCGGGGAGCTGTTTTTT,CASRTGGGITGELFF
TRBD1,.,15,TRBV5-6,TRBJ2-7,TGTGCCAGCAGCTTGGTAGGGACAGCCTTCTACGAGCAGTACTTC,CASSLVGTAFYEQYF
TRBD1,.,15,TRBV19,TRBJ2-5,TGTGCCAGTACCATAGGGACAGGGCCCAGGGAGACCCAGTACTTC,CASTIGTGPRETQYF
.,.,14,TRBV7-8,TRBJ2-2,TGTGCCAGCAGCTTATCCGGGACTTCCGGGGAGCTGTTTTTT,CASSLSGTSGELFF
TRBD2,.,16,TRBV6-1,TRBJ2-7,TGTGCCAGCAGTGAGCCTGGACTAGCGGCATCCTACGAGCAGTACTTC,CASSEPGLAASYEQYF
TRBD1,.,15,TRBV19,TRBJ1-2,TGTGCCACCCTTGCCCAGGGACAGGGGGCGGGTGGCTACACCTTC,CATLAQGQGAGGYTF
TRBD1,.,15,TRBV7-9,TRBJ2-5,TGTGCCAGCAGCCAAAGGACAGGCATCCGGGAGACCCAGTACTTC,CASSQRTGIRETQYF
TRBD2,.,16,TRBV5-4,TRBJ2-7,TGTGCCAGCAGCACCAGGACTAGCGGGAGGGCCGGTGAGCAGTACTTC,CASSTRTSGRAGEQYF